This passage covers 12 T cell receptor beta chains from one sample sequenced in a study of T-cell reconstitution after alpha-beta-depleted transplantation in children. The authors prepared the TCRbeta library with unique molecular identifiers. TCRdb re-derived calls from the PCR reads in MiXCR, one entry per CDR3 protein. The table includes about 510,000 distinct CDR3 sequences, approximately 10% detected once. The input for sequencing was PBMCs, mostly from graft donor cells, taken 180 days after TCRalphabeta/CD19-depleted stem cell transplant. The receptors were gathered from a female patient aged 2 to 10 who had a stem cell transplant for aplastic anemia, so the T cells may come from the graft donor.

This rearrangement joins TRBV7-8 to TRBJ1-1; TRBD1 might be the D (6 bases). Germline V gene lookup returns CDR1 SGHVS and CDR2 FQNEAQ. Between the trimmed V and J ends, which lost 5 bases and 5 bases, there was a span of 12 bases. The CDR3 has 13 residues. CDR3 DNA: TGTGCCAGCAGCCGGAGGGGGACGACTGAAGCTTTCTTT. It codes for CASSRRGTTEAFF.

A few counts support this clonotype. This chain connects TRBV6-1 to TRBJ2-1, with 8 positions matching TRBD2. With 5 bases clipped from V and 1 base from J, the junction kept 13 bases outside the gene matches. Germline CDR1 reads MNHNS; CDR2 reads SASEGT. The CDR3 spans 18 residues. CDR3 nucleotides: TGTGCCAGCAGTAATCCGAAAACGAGCGGGAGTTCCTACAATGAGCAGTTCTTC. Residues: CASSNPKTSGSSYNEQFF.

The sample holds a few counts of this clonotype. DNA of the CDR3: TGTGCCACCAGCAGAGATTCAACAGGCAACTATGGCTACACCTTC. It is translated as CATSRDSTGNYGYTF. The genes are TRBV15 and TRBJ1-2; tentatively, D is TRBD1 (5 bases). The CDR3 has 15 residues. Trimming left V 0 bases short and J 2 bases short, with 10 bases between. Germline CDR1 LNHNV, CDR2 YYDKDF (reference sequence).

In this sample, this clonotype turned up a few times. The J gene is TRBJ2-1, the V gene TRBV11-3, with D perhaps being TRBD1 or TRBD2 (6 bases each). This CDR3 has 15 amino acids. The germline gives CDR1 SGHNT, CDR2 YENEEA. Trimming stripped 5 bases from V and 4 bases from J, with 15 bases between. CDR3 coding DNA: TGTGCCAGCAGCCCAGGGACTCAGGGGTACAATGAGCAGTTCTTC. Its translation is CASSPGTQGYNEQFF.

This clonotype was recorded a few times. CDR3 in amino acids: CASSLGLASPTDTQYF. DNA for the CDR3: TGTGCCAGCAGTTTAGGACTAGCCTCCCCCACAGATACGCAGTATTTT. This chain connects TRBV12-3 or TRBV12-4 to TRBJ2-3; 7 nucleotides line up with TRBD2. This CDR3 has 16 amino acids. The trim removed 1 base at V and 2 bases at J, leaving 6 bases unmatched.

The rearrangement joins TRBV30 to TRBJ2-1, with 7 bases fitting TRBD1. Losses at the gene ends were 1 base for V and 7 bases for J; bases not matched to a gene: 10. CDR3 length: 15 amino acids. Germline CDR1 and CDR2: GTSNPN and SVGIG (reference sequence). The CDR3 DNA reads TGTGCCTGGAGTGGGCAAAGGGCCAGGGGGAATGAGCAGTTCTTC. Its translation is CAWSGQRARGNEQFF.

This clonotype was recorded a few times. This chain connects TRBV7-2 to TRBJ2-7, with TRBD1 matching over 10 bases. V dropped 8 bases and J dropped 2; count of bases not matched to a gene: 9. The CDR3 loop spans 15 amino acids. Germline V gene data show CDR1 as SGHTA and CDR2 as FQGNSA. The CDR3 DNA reads TGTGCCAGCGCCCCCGTGACAGGGGGCCCCTACGAGCAGTACTTC. Translating gives CASAPVTGGPYEQYF.

This clonotype was seen more than once but under ten times. V and J are TRBV29-1 and TRBJ2-5; D tentatively fits TRBD1 or TRBD2 (5 bases each). The CDR3 contains 14 residues. V shed 3 bases and J shed 0 bases, with 11 bases lying between them. Germline CDR1 is SQVTM and CDR2 is ANQGSEA. CDR3 loop: CSVERGPYQETQYF. The CDR3 DNA is TGCAGCGTTGAGAGGGGTCCGTACCAAGAGACCCAGTACTTC.

This rearrangement joins TRBV15 to TRBJ2-7, with D perhaps matching TRBD1 or TRBD2 (7 bases each). Trimming took off 3 bases at V and 5 bases at J, with 17 bases between the two ends. Germline V gene data show CDR1 as LNHNV and CDR2 as YYDKDF (reference sequence). The CDR3 consists of 15 residues. CDR3 protein: CATSRKRQGGNEQYF. Here the CDR3 DNA reads TGTGCCACCAGCAGGAAACGGCAGGGGGGGAACGAGCAGTACTTC.

About this clonotype: This may arise from a read error, as a much more abundant clone is one base away. This chain links TRBV18 with TRBJ2-6, with D tentatively TRBD1 (5 bases). The germline V gene encodes CDR1 KGHSH and CDR2 LQKENI. The length of the CDR3 is 14 residues. In DNA, the CDR3 is TGTGCCAGCTCCCAGGGTTCTGGGGCCAACGGCCTGACTTTC. The encoded protein is CASSQGSGANGLTF.

As DNA, the CDR3 is TGTGCCAGCAGTTTATCCTTGACCACAACCTACGAGCAGTACTTC. Its protein is CASSLSLTTTYEQYF. The chain carries TRBV28 and TRBJ2-7, with unresolved D. The germline CDR1 and CDR2 sequences are MDHEN and SYDVKM. CDR3 length: 15 amino acids. The ends were cut back, 1 base at V and 2 bases at J, with 12 bases in the middle.

The chain uses TRBV20-1 and TRBJ2-1, with a tentative D call TRBD2 (6 bases). CDR3 length: 13 amino acids. The V end was cut by 6 bases, the J end by 10 bases, with 19 bases between. Per germline, CDR1 DFQATT and CDR2 SNEGSKA (reference sequence). As DNA, the CDR3 is TGCAGTGCCCTGCAGCGGGTGGGGTGGGAGCAGTTCTTC. Protein sequence: CSALQRVGWEQFF.